This T cell receptor (beta chain) was retrieved from a study of cytotoxic CD8 clonotypes in ibrutinib-treated CLL. The overall study: Samples yielded averages of hundreds of thousands of productive templates and about 100,000 productive rearrangements.

V dropped 0 bases and J dropped 1 base, with 9 bases sitting between them. The germline V gene encodes CDR1 SGHNT and CDR2 YYREEE (reference sequence). The CDR3 contains 15 residues. This table comes from immunoSEQ multiplex PCR, and its TCRdb copy is limited to in-frame clones, with some not included. The sample lists 300,000 or so clones; 67% were seen once. V usage is TRBV5-4 and J usage is TRBJ2-3; no reliable D call. The origin of this receptor is a human donor with chronic lymphocytic leukemia. Specimen: PBMCs, collected after 36 months of ibrutinib treatment. The CDR3 spells CASSLGGVGTDTQYF. In nucleotides, the CDR3 is TGTGCCAGCAGCTTGGGTGGTGTGGGCACAGATACGCAGTATTTT.